This T cell receptor beta chain was recorded in a study of T cells in Graves' hyperthyroidism and ophthalmopathy. Study results and caveats: Most clonotypes expanded in thyroid above 0.001 were likewise present in blood. The authors' 13 V-J model separated ophthalmopathy from stable hyperthyroidism.

This clonotype appeared many times. Its antigen is as yet unknown. What was amplified from RNA transcripts were TCR beta CDR3 regions. The TCR CDR3 was amplified in a first-round RT-PCR using the HTBI primer set. In TCRdb, the multiplex PCR reads were re-called with MiXCR into one record per CDR3 protein. Of roughly 300,000 distinct CDR3 sequences listed, 20% to 30% were seen once; the top ten hold about 30%. The clonotype comes from a man aged 40-50 years with Graves' hyperthyroidism that later progressed to Graves' ophthalmopathy. Sequencing was done on a sample of blood.

This CDR3 reads CASSQSLNTEAFF. CDR3 DNA sequence: TGTGCCAGCAGCCAGAGTCTGAACACTGAAGCTTTCTTT. V and J are TRBV14 and TRBJ1-1; no clear D. Germline CDR1 reads SGHDN; CDR2 reads FVKESK. V was trimmed by 3 bases and J by 0 bases, leaving 5 bases between them. The CDR3 is made up of 13 amino acids.